The 8 T cell receptor beta chains below come from one sample, sequenced in a study of shared clonotypes between healthy human individuals (dated by TCRdb to the early 2020s). The protocol used for the library was the immunoSEQ multiplex PCR assay. TCRdb took over this immuneACCESS table, retaining in-frame rearrangements with V and J assigned. Such tables are incomplete; in checked studies, under half of the missing clones stem from an unresolved V gene, and the remainder is unexplained. For this sample there are 900,000 to 1,200,000 clones; approximately 80% appear just once. Clones ranked in the top ten supply around 0.6% of the sample. The sample taken for sequencing was memory CD4+ T cells from PBMCs. The cell subset or site label here, explained by the study, means: CD45RA-negative fraction. The receptors here all came from a man younger than 35 in good health. Some clones in this sample may be carry-over from other donors' samples.

V is TRBV28 and J is TRBJ1-1; D remains unclear. Trimming took 5 bases from V and 9 from J, leaving 10 bases between them. This CDR3 is 11 amino acids long. Germline V CDR1 and CDR2: MDHEN, SYDVKM. CDR3: CASSVGMKAFF. For the CDR3, the DNA is TGTGCCAGCAGTGTTGGGATGAAAGCTTTCTTT.

In its sample, this clone was seen a few times. Within the sample, other DNA sequences also encode this same CDR3. This rearrangement joins TRBV28 to TRBJ2-3; D unclear. The CDR3 contains 12 residues. Deletions cut 6 bases from V and 3 bases from J, with 7 bases between. Germline-derived CDR1 and CDR2 are MDHEN and SYDVKM. The CDR3 sequence is CASSLTTDTQYF. The CDR3 bases are TGTGCCAGCAGCTTAACTACAGATACGCAGTATTTT.

V and J are TRBV12-1 and TRBJ1-2; the table's D call, TRBD1, has no DNA check behind it. TRBV12-1 counts as a pseudogene. This CDR3 is built from 15 residues. CDR3 nucleotide sequence: TGTGCCAGCAGCTTTGCGTTTTTTCAGGATAATGGCTACACCTTC. Translated, it gives CASSFAFFQDNGYTF.

The rearrangement uses TRBV2 and TRBJ2-1; TRBD2 aligns across 7 bases. Trimming took 4 bases from V and 8 from J; bases not matched to a gene: 11. Germline lookup yields CDR1 SNHLY and CDR2 FYNNEI. This CDR3 has 15 residues. The CDR3 DNA sequence: TGTGCCAGCAGTGGGGAGGGCGGCCGGGGTGATGAGCAGTTCTTC. Amino acids: CASSGEGGRGDEQFF.

Details on this clone: Other DNA variants within this sample encode the same CDR3. The V and J genes are TRBV5-6 and TRBJ2-5, with TRBD2 as a possible D gene (6 bases). Germline CDR1 is SGHDT and CDR2 is YYEEEE. The CDR3 covers 14 residues. V gave up 3 bases and J gave up 4 bases, with 13 bases separating them. The CDR3 bases are TGTGCCAGCAGCTCGCTACGAGCGGGAGAGACCCAGTACTTC. As protein: CASSSLRAGETQYF.

The V gene is TRBV14, the J gene TRBJ1-2; no clear D. V dropped 1 base and J dropped 3 bases, with 6 bases sitting between them. The CDR3 is 13 residues long. Germline CDR1 SGHDN, CDR2 FVKESK. CDR3 in amino acids: CASSQARDYGYTF. The CDR3 nucleotides read TGTGCCAGCAGCCAAGCTAGAGACTATGGCTACACCTTC.

This chain links TRBV20-1 with TRBJ2-5; 7 bases are a match to TRBD1. CDR3 size: 11 residues. The germline V gene has CDR1 DFQATT and CDR2 SNEGSKA (reference sequence). DNA of the CDR3: TGCAGCGGGACAGCTCAAGAGACCCAGTACTTC. Encoded protein: CSGTAQETQYF.

This chain links TRBV5-6 with TRBJ2-4; TRBD1 aligns across 9 bases. There are 13 residues in the CDR3. Trimming took 7 bases from V and 2 from J; bases not matched to a gene: 1. Germline CDR1 SGHDT, CDR2 YYEEEE. The CDR3 bases are TGTGCCAGCGGACAGGGGACCAAAAACATTCAGTACTTC. Its protein product is CASGQGTKNIQYF. The full variable domain, completed using reference TRBV5-6 and TRBJ2-4, is DAGVTQSPTHLIKTRGQQVTLRCSPKSGHDTVSWYQQALGQGPQFIFQYYEEEERQRGNFPDRFSGHQFPNYSSELNVNALLLGDSALYLCASGQGTKNIQYFGAGTRLSVL.